This TCR beta chain was captured in a study of cytomegalovirus exposure and HLA in healthy donors. Both 60 Vbeta primers and 13 Jbeta primers went into the PCR. Sequenced by immunoSEQ multiplex PCR; TCRdb stores in-frame clones only, minus some. The table records about 110,000 clones, more than 70% of them present only once. J gave up 2 bases and V 7 bases, and 4 bases lay outside the gene matches. Germline CDR1 is MNHEY and CDR2 is SVGAGI. The CDR3 is 14 amino acids. The sequenced sample was PBMCs. This chain uses TRBV6-5 with TRBJ1-1; 10 bases are shared with TRBD1. This TCR came from a woman aged 60-75 years in good health and CMV-seropositive. CDR3 coding DNA: TGTGCCAGCACTTGGGACAGGGGCAACACTGAAGCTTTCTTT. Encoded protein: CASTWDRGNTEAFF.